These 29 T cell receptor beta chains originate from one sample sequenced in a study of blood T cells in healthy people across ages. Primers used in a second PCR of about 6 to 12 cycles were a sample-barcoded 5' primer and a J-beta primer mix. TCRdb reprocessed the 5' RACE reads with MiXCR, giving one entry per CDR3 protein. In the table there are more than 750,000 distinct CDR3 sequences, about 27% of which are singletons. These records were also assigned to another study, of T cells of mothers and their children.

Sequenced sample: blood. Receptors were obtained from a woman between 40 and 55 years old in good health.

The sample holds many counts of this clonotype. The chain recombines TRBV5-1 with TRBJ2-7, with D perhaps assigned TRBD1 or TRBD2 (6 bases each). Per the germline V gene, CDR1 is SGHRS and CDR2 is YFSETQ. This CDR3 has 14 amino acids. V lost 3 bases to trimming and J lost 6 bases, with 16 bases between them. This CDR3 is CASSSTGGTGEQYF. The CDR3, as DNA: TGCGCCAGCAGCTCGACAGGAGGGACTGGCGAGCAGTACTTC.

This clonotype has a count of ten or more. The rearrangement joins TRBV10-3 to TRBJ2-7, with TRBD1 matching 11 bases. In germline, CDR1 is ENHRY, CDR2 SYGVKD. This CDR3 region has 14 residues. Losses at the gene ends were 5 bases for V and 5 bases for J; bases not matched to a gene: 5. The DNA of the CDR3 is TGTGCCATCAGTCCGAGGACAGGGGGCAACGAGCAGTACTTC. This translates into CAISPRTGGNEQYF.

As to this clonotype: The CDR3 end shows no conserved phenylalanine or tryptophan, and so a read error is likely. The chain recombines TRBV7-3 with TRBJ2-1, with 7 positions matching TRBD1. Germline loops: CDR1 SGHTA, CDR2 FQGTGA. CDR3 size: 15 residues. J lost 4 bases, V lost 3 bases, and 6 bases had no gene match. CDR3 amino acids: CASSFTGAGYNEQFS. The CDR3 DNA follows: TGTGCCAGCAGCTTCACAGGGGCAGGATACAATGAGCAGTTCTCC.

This clonotype has a handful of counts. The junction departs from germline at one end; a sequencing error may be responsible. The chain combines TRBV7-2 with TRBJ2-7, with TRBD2 as a possible D gene (5 bases). This CDR3 has 11 residues. The germline V gene encodes CDR1 SGHTA and CDR2 FQGNSA. The CDR3 bases are TGTGCCAGCAGCTCCCTCGGGGAGCGGTACTTC. Protein sequence: CASSSLGERYF. The whole variable domain, remainder taken from reference TRBV7-2 and TRBJ2-7, is GAGVSQSPSNKVTEKGKDVELRCDPISGHTALYWYRQSLGQGLEFLIYFQGNSAPDKSGLPSDRFSAERTGGSVSTLTIQRTQQEDSAVYLCASSSLGERYFGPGTRLTVT.

The J gene is TRBJ2-6, the V gene TRBV7-8; D gene ambiguous. CDR1 is SGHVS, CDR2 FQNEAQ, per germline. The CDR3 has 17 residues. Trimming removed 1 base from V and 4 bases from J, with 14 bases in between. The CDR3: CASSLDGRLFGANVLTF. CDR3 sequence (DNA): TGTGCCAGCAGCTTAGATGGCCGGCTTTTCGGGGCCAACGTCCTGACTTTC.

The chain recombines TRBV16 with TRBJ1-2; 10 bases agree with TRBD1. The trim removed 2 bases at V and 8 bases at J, leaving 8 bases unmatched. The CDR3 has 15 residues. Germline assignment: CDR1 KGHSY and CDR2 FQNENV. DNA for the CDR3: TGTGCCAGCAGCCAACCAGGACAGGGGGAGAACGGCTACACCTTC. Its protein is CASSQPGQGENGYTF.

On this clonotype: One end of the junction is discordant with germline, which a read error may explain. The V and J genes are TRBV13 and TRBJ2-7; D may be TRBD2 (5 bases). The CDR3 totals 12 residues. Germline CDR1 PRHDT, CDR2 FYEKMQ (reference sequence). For the CDR3, the DNA is TGTGTCAGCAGCTTAGGCGGGTTGGAGCAGTACTTC. It yields the protein CVSSLGGLEQYF.

The V call is TRBV9, the J call TRBJ1-6; D is ambiguous. V shed 4 bases and J shed 5 bases, with 13 bases lying between them. This CDR3 is built from 15 residues. Germline assignment: CDR1 SGDLS and CDR2 YYNGEE. CDR3 sequence: CASSPRPQNNSPLHF. The DNA of the CDR3 is TGTGCCAGCAGCCCCCGGCCCCAAAATAATTCACCCCTCCACTTT.

This clonotype was counted between two and nine times. The chain has TRBV18 and TRBJ1-5, with D uncertain. Germline CDR1 reads KGHSH; CDR2 reads LQKENI. The CDR3 runs to 15 residues. V was shortened by 3 bases and J by 6 bases, with 15 bases between the two germline ends. The DNA of the CDR3 is TGTGCCAGCTCACCCCGGGGAGGTTTGGGTCAGCCCCAGCATTTT. Its translation: CASSPRGGLGQPQHF.

The sample holds a few counts of this clonotype. This chain joins TRBV7-2 and TRBJ2-7, with TRBD2 identical over 8 bases. The CDR3 totals 15 residues. Germline CDR1 SGHTA, CDR2 FQGNSA. The V and J ends lost 3 bases and 0 bases, in that order; junction bases with no gene match: 4. CDR3 sequence reads: CASSFRLATSYEQYF. CDR3 bases: TGTGCCAGCAGCTTTAGACTAGCGACCTCCTACGAGCAGTACTTC.

This clonotype was recorded at least ten times. A read error may produce the germline difference seen at one junction end. The V and J genes are TRBV2 and TRBJ2-1; D is uncertain. The CDR3 length is 14 residues. Per germline, CDR1 SNHLY and CDR2 FYNNEI. The CDR3 loop is CASSSGGAYNEQFF. In nucleotides, the CDR3 is TGCGCCAGCAGCTCGGGTGGTGCCTACAATGAGCAGTTCTTC.

The chain has TRBV6-2 or TRBV6-3 and TRBJ2-7; a possible D gene is TRBD2 (6 bases). The CDR3 loop spans 13 amino acids. Germline assignment: CDR1 MNHEY and CDR2 SVGEGT. Trimming removed 7 bases at V and 0 bases at J, with 10 bases between. CDR3 in DNA: TGTGCCAGCACCAACGGGGGCTCCTACGAGCAGTACTTC. Translation: CASTNGGSYEQYF.

There are many counts of this clonotype. This sequence joins TRBV20-1 and TRBJ2-7, with a weak D call TRBD2 (7 bases). This CDR3 region has 15 residues. Germline V lookup: CDR1 DFQATT, CDR2 SNEGSKA (reference sequence). Trimming left V 3 bases short and J 2 bases short, with 17 bases between. CDR3 amino acids: CSASSRGAGTYEQYF. CDR3 DNA sequence: TGCAGTGCTAGTTCCCGGGGGGCCGGAACCTACGAGCAGTACTTC.

A single count supports this clonotype. Because the CDR3's place on the DNA is in doubt, the DNA is left out and the CDR3 is given as listed by TCRdb. The gene calls are TRBV7-2 and TRBJ2-1; the table's D call, TRBD2, has no DNA check behind it. Germline V CDR1 and CDR2: SGHTA, FQGNSA. With termini counted, the CDR3 has 15 amino acids. Here the CDR3 reads CASSFGPGLVGEQFF.

This clonotype came up many times. The genes are TRBV2 and TRBJ2-1, with TRBD1 matching over 8 bases. The CDR3 sequence is 13 residues long. Trimming cost V 6 bases and J 4 bases; bases outside gene matches: 2. Per the germline V gene, CDR1 is SNHLY and CDR2 is FYNNEI. The CDR3 region is CASSGDRYNEQFF. The CDR3 nucleotides read TGTGCCAGCAGCGGGGACAGGTACAATGAGCAGTTCTTC. Drawing the rest from reference TRBV2 and TRBJ2-1, the complete variable domain is EPEVTQTPSHQVTQMGQEVILRCVPISNHLYFYWYRQILGQKVEFLVSFYNNEISEKSEIFDDQFSVERPDGSNFTLKIRSTKLEDSAMYFCASSGDRYNEQFFGPGTRLTVL.

In its sample, this clonotype was seen many times. The chain employs TRBV6-1 and TRBJ2-1; TRBD2 is a possible D gene (5 bases). There are 14 residues in the CDR3. V lost 6 bases and J lost 5, with 14 bases in between. Per germline, CDR1 MNHNS and CDR2 SASEGT. The CDR3 sequence is CASRRAFGDNEQFF. CDR3 bases: TGTGCCAGCAGGAGGGCCTTCGGGGACAATGAGCAGTTCTTC.

This clonotype was counted many times. This rearrangement joins TRBV27 to TRBJ2-7; D is perhaps TRBD1 (6 bases). Deletions cut 5 bases from V and 5 bases from J, with 16 bases between. This CDR3 contains 14 residues. Germline V gives CDR1 MNHEY, CDR2 SMNVEV (reference sequence). The CDR3 DNA reads as TGTGCCAGCAGTCCCTTCGCTAACAGGGACGAGCAGTACTTC. This encodes CASSPFANRDEQYF.

The rearrangement joins TRBV7-2 to TRBJ2-2, with D unclear. The germline V gene has CDR1 SGHTA and CDR2 FQGNSA. The CDR3 consists of 16 residues. V lost 1 base and J 7 bases, leaving 16 bases between the germline ends. CDR3 region: CASSLGPLGRSGELFF. In DNA form, the CDR3 reads TGTGCCAGCAGCTTAGGACCTTTAGGGCGGAGCGGGGAGCTGTTTTTT.

CDR3 protein: CANRVAGAIPGNTEAFF. CDR3 bases: TGTGCCAACCGGGTGGCAGGGGCGATTCCAGGGAACACTGAAGCTTTCTTT. This chain links TRBV6-1 with TRBJ1-1; the D gene is possibly TRBD1 (6 bases). The germline CDR1 and CDR2 sequences are MNHNS and SASEGT. The CDR3 runs 17 residues. With 10 bases removed from V and 1 base from J, the gap between germline ends came to 25 bases.

The chain has TRBV7-2 and TRBJ2-5; D not resolved. The J call is in doubt because the DNA end fits TRBJ2-7 better. The CDR3 runs 12 residues. Germline assignment: CDR1 SGHTA and CDR2 FQGNSA. The CDR3 sequence: CASSQATREQYF. The CDR3 coding sequence is TGTGCCAGCAGCCAGGCCACTCGCGAGCAGTACTTC.

This clonotype turned up a few times. J is TRBJ1-2 and V is TRBV4-1; D might be TRBD1 (5 bases). The germline CDR1 and CDR2 sequences are MGHRA and YSYEKL. The CDR3 is 13 residues long. With 1 base removed from V and 8 bases from J, the gap between germline ends came to 11 bases. CDR3 protein: CASSQGRAGGYTF. The CDR3 nucleotides read TGCGCCAGCAGCCAAGGCAGGGCTGGCGGCTACACCTTC.

The chain joins TRBV4-3 to TRBJ2-4; weak D call: TRBD1 (5 bases). Trimming removed 5 bases at V and 4 bases at J, with 15 bases between. The CDR3 contains 15 residues. Germline CDR1 reads LGHNA; CDR2 reads YSLEER. As DNA, the CDR3 is TGCGCCAGCAGCATACAGGAAAACCAAAAAAACATTCAGTACTTC. It translates to CASSIQENQKNIQYF.

Many counts were recorded for this clonotype. This rearrangement joins TRBV5-1 to TRBJ2-7; 11 nucleotides align to TRBD1. Germline CDR1 SGHRS, CDR2 YFSETQ. With 4 bases clipped from V and 7 bases from J, the junction kept 10 bases outside the gene matches. The length of the CDR3 is 15 residues. The CDR3 region has the DNA TGCGCCAGCAGCCCTTCTGGGACAGGGGGGATAGAGCAGTACTTC. The encoded protein is CASSPSGTGGIEQYF.

This clonotype was seen more than once but under ten times. The rearrangement links TRBV20-1 to TRBJ2-5; 9 bases agree with TRBD2. The CDR3 spans 16 residues. Germline lookup yields CDR1 DFQATT and CDR2 SNEGSKA (reference sequence). The V gene end was trimmed by 0 bases and the J gene end by 5 bases; junction bases not matched to a gene: 10. The CDR3: CSARDTPSGVEETQYF. DNA for the CDR3: TGCAGTGCTAGAGACACCCCTAGCGGGGTAGAGGAGACCCAGTACTTC.

The V gene is TRBV2, the J gene TRBJ2-1; TRBD2 matches at 14 bases. The junction had 7 bases not matched to a gene; V was cut back by 3 bases and J by 6 bases. The CDR3 is 17 amino acids. Germline assignment: CDR1 SNHLY and CDR2 FYNNEI. The CDR3 region is CASSEDPTSGGANEQFF. The CDR3 nucleotides read TGTGCCAGCAGTGAGGACCCGACTAGCGGGGGGGCCAATGAGCAGTTCTTC.

This clonotype was counted only a few times. The CDR3 nucleotides are TGTGCCAGCAGTTACGGGTCCGGACAGGCAACGAACACCGGGGAGCTGTTTTTT. This translates into CASSYGSGQATNTGELFF. The chain employs TRBV27 and TRBJ2-2; 7 bases match TRBD1. Germline CDR1 and CDR2: MNHEY and SMNVEV (reference sequence). V was pared by 4 bases and J by 0 bases, with 11 bases of the junction left unmatched. CDR3 length: 18 residues.

There are many counts of this clonotype. An end of the junction does not agree with germline; a read error may underlie this. This chain uses TRBV5-1 with TRBJ2-7; D uncertain. Germline V CDR1 and CDR2: SGHRS, YFSETQ. The CDR3 extends over 12 amino acids. In DNA, the CDR3 is TGTGCCAGCAGCTTAGACAACTACGAGCAGTACTTC. Translated: CASSLDNYEQYF.

Turning to this clonotype: With a much larger clone just one base away, this may be a read error. The CDR3 loop reads CASSLPGDMNAEAFF. CDR3 bases: TGTGCCAGCAGTTTGCCAGGGGATATGAACGCTGAAGCTTTCTTT. This chain joins TRBV28 and TRBJ1-1; perhaps TRBD1 as D (6 bases). The CDR3 has 15 amino acids. Germline lookup yields CDR1 MDHEN and CDR2 SYDVKM.

This clonotype was seen many times. This chain connects TRBV5-1 to TRBJ2-7; 10 bases align to TRBD2. J was trimmed by 2 bases and V by 0 bases; bases with no gene match: 2. Germline V gene data show CDR1 as SGHRS and CDR2 as YFSETQ. CDR3 size: 15 residues. The CDR3 coding sequence is TGCGCCAGCAGCTTGGCTAGCGGGAGAGCCTACGAGCAGTACTTC. This sequence encodes CASSLASGRAYEQYF.